The 21 T cell receptor beta chains below all came from one sample that was sequenced in a study of CD8 T cells in Susac syndrome. With random hexamers, about 0.5 to 1 ug RNA was reverse transcribed. Via MiXCR, TCRdb re-called the immunoSEQ multiplex PCR reads, giving one row per CDR3 protein. The data hold under 250,000 distinct CDR3 sequences, with around 93% observed a single time. The material sequenced was CD4+ T cells from PBMCs. The receptors were sampled from a human donor with Susac syndrome.

The table lists this clonotype with a count of one. The J gene is TRBJ2-2, the V gene TRBV24-1, with TRBD1 matching 11 bases. The CDR3 is 17 residues long. Trimming at V came to 4 bases and at J to 1 base, leaving 4 bases not matched to a gene. Germline-derived CDR1 and CDR2 are KGHDR and SFDVKD. CDR3 in amino acids: CATSDRTGGLNTGELFF. The CDR3 DNA follows: TGTGCCACCAGTGACCGGACAGGGGGCTTGAACACCGGGGAGCTGTTTTTT.

The chain carries TRBV9 and TRBJ1-2; perhaps TRBD1 as D (6 bases). The CDR3 consists of 15 residues. Germline V gene data show CDR1 as SGDLS and CDR2 as YYNGEE. V gave up 0 bases and J gave up 2 bases, with 11 bases separating them. The CDR3 DNA reads TGTGCCAGCAGCGTAGCTTGGGGGCCCAACTATGGCTACACCTTC. Protein product: CASSVAWGPNYGYTF.

The chain is built from TRBV5-6 and TRBJ1-5; a weak D match, TRBD1 (5 bases). The CDR3 is 14 residues long. Germline V gene sequence: CDR1 SGHDT, CDR2 YYEEEE. V was cut by 6 bases and J by 1 base, with 11 bases left in between. The DNA of the CDR3 is TGTGCCAGCACAACAGGTCTGAGCAATCAGCCCCAGCATTTT. It is translated as CASTTGLSNQPQHF.

The chain couples TRBV6-2 or TRBV6-3 to TRBJ2-1; TRBD1 or TRBD2 may be the D gene (5 bases each). Trimming took 6 bases from V and 1 from J, leaving 16 bases between them. CDR1 is MNHEY, CDR2 SVGEGT, per germline. CDR3 length: 16 amino acids. DNA for the CDR3: TGTGCCAGCAGCCCGCACCGGGACGGATCCTACAATGAGCAGTTCTTC. Translation gives CASSPHRDGSYNEQFF.

The rearrangement joins TRBV30 to TRBJ2-7; 7 nucleotides align to TRBD1. Trimming cost V 7 bases and J 12 bases; bases outside gene matches: 3. This CDR3 has 8 residues. The germline V gene encodes CDR1 GTSNPN and CDR2 SVGIG (reference sequence). The CDR3 DNA reads as TGTGCCTTGGGACAGAGGTACTTC. Residues: CALGQRYF.

This clonotype was counted once. The chain has TRBV11-2 and TRBJ2-1; perhaps D is TRBD1 or TRBD2 (5 bases each). V shed 0 bases and J shed 2 bases, with 8 bases lying between them. The CDR3 totals 15 residues. The germline V gene has CDR1 SGHAT and CDR2 FQNNGV. The CDR3 spells CASSLEWDAYNEQFF. The DNA of the CDR3 is TGTGCCAGCAGCTTAGAGTGGGACGCCTACAATGAGCAGTTCTTC. Drawing the rest from reference TRBV11-2 and TRBJ2-1, the complete variable domain is EAGVAQSPRYKIIEKRQSVAFWCNPISGHATLYWYQQILGQGPKLLIQFQNNGVVDDSQLPKDRFSAERLKGVDSTLKIQPAKLEDSAVYLCASSLEWDAYNEQFFGPGTRLTVL.

The V gene is TRBV7-2, the J gene TRBJ2-2; 8 nucleotides match TRBD1. CDR1 SGHTA and CDR2 FQGNSA come from the germline V gene. The CDR3 contains 15 residues. Losses at the gene ends were 5 bases for V and 0 bases for J; bases not matched to a gene: 2. The CDR3, as DNA: TGTGCCAGCAGCGCGGACAGGGCGAACACCGGGGAGCTGTTTTTT. It translates to CASSADRANTGELFF.

The gene calls are TRBV20-1 and TRBJ1-5; a possible D gene is TRBD1 (6 bases). V dropped 4 bases and J dropped 3 bases, with 13 bases sitting between them. Germline V lookup: CDR1 DFQATT, CDR2 SNEGSKA (reference sequence). CDR3 size: 14 residues. This chain's CDR3 is CSAIAGALNQPQHF. DNA of the CDR3: TGCAGTGCTATTGCAGGGGCCCTCAATCAGCCCCAGCATTTT.

This clonotype was observed a few times. The J gene is TRBJ2-7, the V gene TRBV27, with TRBD1 identical over 8 bases. This CDR3 has 14 amino acids. Germline assignment: CDR1 MNHEY and CDR2 SMNVEV (reference sequence). J was trimmed by 1 base and V by 2 bases; bases with no gene match: 1. CDR3 in amino acids: CASSLQGASYEQYF. CDR3 nucleotide sequence: TGTGCCAGCAGTTTACAGGGGGCGTCCTACGAGCAGTACTTC.

Here the CDR3 DNA reads TGTGCCAGCAGCTTAGCAGGCAGGGGGCGCTACTATGGCTACACCTTC. It specifies CASSLAGRGRYYGYTF. V gene TRBV7-9 combines with J gene TRBJ1-2; 8 bases are a match to TRBD1. From germline, CDR1 is SEHNR and CDR2 FQNEAQ (reference sequence). This CDR3 comprises 16 residues. The V and J ends lost 0 bases and 3 bases, in that order; junction bases with no gene match: 6.

This clonotype was recorded once. V gene TRBV6-2 or TRBV6-3 combines with J gene TRBJ2-1; 10 bases line up with TRBD2. This CDR3 is 16 amino acids long. Germline V CDR1 and CDR2: MNHEY, SVGEGT. J was trimmed by 5 bases and V by 4 bases; bases with no gene match: 8. The CDR3 sequence is CASSSFKRGGHNEQFF. CDR3 sequence (DNA): TGTGCCAGCAGTTCCTTTAAGCGGGGGGGACACAATGAGCAGTTCTTC.

The V and J genes are TRBV18 and TRBJ1-5, with D tentatively TRBD1 (6 bases). This CDR3 is 15 amino acids long. Looked up from germline, CDR1 is KGHSH and CDR2 is LQKENI. The V end was cut by 3 bases, the J end by 4 bases, with 13 bases between. The chain's CDR3 is CASSPGAVLNQPQHF. The CDR3 bases are TGTGCCAGCTCACCGGGGGCGGTGCTTAATCAGCCCCAGCATTTT.

The rearrangement uses TRBV18 and TRBJ1-1; weak D call: TRBD1 (6 bases). Trimming removed 5 bases at V and 0 bases at J, with 13 bases between. The CDR3 is 15 residues long. CDR1 and CDR2 (germline): KGHSH, LQKENI. In DNA, the CDR3 is TGTGCCAGCTCAGAATTCAAGGGGGTGAACACTGAAGCTTTCTTT. It encodes CASSEFKGVNTEAFF.

CDR3 in DNA: TGCGCCAGCAGCCAAGGGGTGGGGTTCGGAGAGACCCAGTACTTC. It is translated as CASSQGVGFGETQYF. The rearrangement uses TRBV4-3 and TRBJ2-5; D is undetermined. V was clipped by 1 base and J by 4 bases, with 13 bases between them. Germline CDR1 reads LGHNA; CDR2 reads YSLEER. The CDR3 contains 15 residues.

The CDR3 is CSAGVVIGETQYF. The DNA for the CDR3 is TGCAGTGCTGGGGTCGTTATCGGCGAGACCCAGTACTTC. The rearrangement links TRBV20-1 to TRBJ2-5; D is ambiguous. The germline gives CDR1 DFQATT, CDR2 SNEGSKA (reference sequence). V lost 5 bases to trimming and J lost 5 bases, with 15 bases between them. This CDR3 is built from 13 residues.

The rearrangement links TRBV2 to TRBJ2-7; 8 nucleotides match TRBD2. The CDR3 has 17 amino acids. Germline V gene lookup returns CDR1 SNHLY and CDR2 FYNNEI. The ends lost 3 bases at V and 1 base at J; junction bases unmatched: 11. The CDR3 loop reads CASSDLVVAGGSYEQYF. The CDR3 DNA is TGTGCCAGCAGTGATTTGGTAGTGGCGGGGGGTTCCTACGAGCAGTACTTC.

The rearrangement joins TRBV20-1 to TRBJ2-5, with 12 bases identical to TRBD2. The germline V gene has CDR1 DFQATT and CDR2 SNEGSKA (reference sequence). Germline trimming cut 3 bases from V and 2 bases from J; bases unmatched to any gene: 7. CDR3 length equals 16 residues. CDR3 sequence (DNA): TGCAGTGCTAGCCTAACTAGCGGGGGGACACAAGAGACCCAGTACTTC. It encodes CSASLTSGGTQETQYF.

The DNA for the CDR3 is TGTGCCAGCAGAGGACAGGGGCCGAGGGCTGAAGCTTTCTTT. It specifies CASRGQGPRAEAFF. The chain links TRBV19 to TRBJ1-1; 9 positions agree with TRBD1. CDR1 is LNHDA, CDR2 SQIVND, per germline (reference sequence). The CDR3 is 14 residues long. The V segment lost 9 bases and the J segment 6 bases; nucleotides outside the gene matches: 11.

The gene calls are TRBV27 and TRBJ1-2; the D is unclear. With 2 bases removed from V and 4 bases from J, the gap between germline ends came to 17 bases. From germline, CDR1 is MNHEY and CDR2 SMNVEV (reference sequence). CDR3 length: 16 amino acids. CDR3 residues: CASSLGRETVLYGYTF. The DNA of the CDR3 is TGTGCCAGCAGTTTAGGAAGGGAGACGGTCCTCTATGGCTACACCTTC.

The chain links TRBV13 to TRBJ2-1; 10 nucleotides line up with TRBD2. V was clipped by 4 bases and J by 6 bases; unmatched bases: 6. CDR3 length equals 15 residues. CDR1 PRHDT and CDR2 FYEKMQ come from the germline V gene (reference sequence). The CDR3, as DNA: TGTGCCAGCAGCTCTCTAGCGGGGGTTCGCAATGAGCAGTTCTTC. It is translated as CASSSLAGVRNEQFF.

The V gene is TRBV12-3 or TRBV12-4, the J gene TRBJ2-7; perhaps TRBD1 as D (6 bases). V was cut by 7 bases and J by 1 base, with 11 bases left in between. The CDR3 totals 13 residues. Here the CDR3 DNA reads TGTGCCAGCACCAGGGGCGTTTCCTACGAGCAGTACTTC. As protein: CASTRGVSYEQYF.